The 22 T cell receptor beta chains presented below share a single source sample, sequenced in a study of persistence of HIV-infected CD4 T cells. Cells were stimulated with CMV-infected fibroblast lysates at approximately 10 ug/mL. CD4+ T cells upregulating both CD40 ligand and CD69 were sorted as responding cells. The antigens for these receptors are not known. The libraries were made with immunoSEQ version 4 in survey mode. Assay used: immunoSEQ multiplex PCR; TCRdb lists only in-frame clones, some missing. The table has about 21,000 clones, 70% to 80% seen once. Sequences were derived from CD4+ T cells sorted from PBMCs after roughly 19-hour stimulation, sampled from a patient who received antiretroviral therapy. The receptors shown here come from an adult man with HIV who was CMV-seropositive.

This chain uses TRBV6-5 with TRBJ1-5, with D hard to call. There are 15 residues in the CDR3. V lost 2 bases to trimming and J lost 1 base, with 9 bases between them. Germline V gene sequence: CDR1 MNHEY, CDR2 SVGAGI. The CDR3 region is CASSYKGDSNQPQHF. The CDR3, as DNA: TGTGCCAGCAGTTACAAGGGCGACAGCAATCAGCCCCAGCATTTT.

The chain combines TRBV11-3 with TRBJ1-1; possible D gene TRBD1, 5 bases. The CDR3 totals 17 residues. Germline V gene lookup returns CDR1 SGHNT and CDR2 YENEEA. V was clipped by 4 bases and J by 1 base, with 19 bases between them. The CDR3 loop reads CASSSEGRAGTNTEAFF. The CDR3 DNA reads TGTGCCAGCAGCTCCGAGGGGAGGGCCGGGACGAACACTGAAGCTTTCTTT.

The chain uses TRBV18 and TRBJ1-5; D uncertain. The CDR3 covers 14 residues. Germline V gives CDR1 KGHSH, CDR2 LQKENI. Trimming stripped 1 base from V and 5 bases from J, with 9 bases between. As DNA, the CDR3 is TGTGCCAGCTCACCACTGGCGGAAGATCAGCCCCAGCATTTT. Residues: CASSPLAEDQPQHF.

This clone turned up a few times. This sequence joins TRBV7-2 and TRBJ2-7, with D tentatively TRBD2 (6 bases). Per germline, CDR1 SGHTA and CDR2 FQGNSA. V was pared by 0 bases and J by 3 bases, with 12 bases between. The CDR3 is 15 amino acids. DNA for the CDR3: TGTGCCAGCAGCTTAGCGGGGGGTGGCGGCTACGAGCAGTACTTC. The encoded protein is CASSLAGGGGYEQYF.

This clone was detected a few times. An end of the junction differs from the germline gene, which may be a read error. V and J are TRBV29-1 and TRBJ1-2; a weak D match, TRBD1 (5 bases). Looked up from germline, CDR1 is SQVTM and CDR2 is ANQGSEA. The CDR3 sequence is 8 residues long. CDR3 bases: TGCAGCGCTGGGACCGGGGCCTTC. Its translation: CSAGTGAF.

CDR3 bases: TGTGCCAGTAGTTTCCCCCAGGACAGGGACGGCTACACCTTC. Translated, it gives CASSFPQDRDGYTF. This chain links TRBV19 with TRBJ1-2; TRBD1 aligns across 8 bases. The V gene's germline CDR1 is LNHDA and CDR2 SQIVND (reference sequence). There are 14 residues in the CDR3. The V and J ends lost 5 bases and 8 bases, in that order; junction bases with no gene match: 10.

The chain links TRBV28 to TRBJ2-1; D remains ambiguous. This CDR3 comprises 12 residues. V dropped 5 bases and J dropped 8 bases, with 10 bases sitting between them. Germline-derived CDR1 and CDR2 are MDHEN and SYDVKM. Written as DNA, the CDR3 is TGTGCCAGCAGTCCCTCTCCTGATGAGCAGTTCTTC. Encoded protein: CASSPSPDEQFF.

The rearrangement uses TRBV19 and TRBJ1-3; D is possibly TRBD1 (6 bases). Germline V gene data show CDR1 as LNHDA and CDR2 as SQIVND (reference sequence). Trimming left V 4 bases short and J 2 bases short, with 18 bases between. The CDR3 is made up of 17 amino acids. The CDR3 spells CASSTTLDSATGNTIYF. The CDR3 DNA reads TGTGCCAGTAGTACAACCCTGGACAGCGCTACTGGAAACACCATATATTTT.

This chain joins TRBV28 and TRBJ1-6; TRBD1 matches at 7 bases. The CDR3 sequence is 14 residues long. V gave up 6 bases and J gave up 10 bases; unmatched junction bases: 9. CDR1 and CDR2 from the germline V gene are MDHEN and SYDVKM. CDR3 bases: TGTGCCAGCAGCCGAACAGGGGACGCGTCACCCCTCCACTTT. Translation: CASSRTGDASPLHF.

V is TRBV25-1 and J is TRBJ2-1; a possible D gene is TRBD1 (6 bases). V shed 4 bases and J shed 4 bases, with 11 bases lying between them. This CDR3 spans 14 amino acids. Germline CDR1 is MGHDK and CDR2 is SYGVNS. CDR3: CASSVQQGYNEQFF. CDR3 sequence (DNA): TGTGCCAGCAGTGTACAACAGGGATACAATGAGCAGTTCTTC.

This clone showed up just a few times. The chain employs TRBV10-2 and TRBJ2-7; D may be TRBD2 (5 bases). V was trimmed by 5 bases and J by 7 bases, leaving 27 bases between them. Germline loops: CDR1 WSHSY, CDR2 SAAADI. CDR3 length equals 17 residues. The CDR3 loop is CASSPSIYRVPSGEQYF. In DNA, the CDR3 is TGCGCCAGCAGTCCCTCCATCTACAGAGTACCCTCGGGGGAGCAGTACTTC.

The J gene is TRBJ1-1, the V gene TRBV5-1, with TRBD1 as a possible D gene (5 bases). V was trimmed by 3 bases and J by 7 bases, leaving 7 bases between them. The CDR3 totals 11 residues. Germline lookup yields CDR1 SGHRS and CDR2 YFSETQ. The CDR3 DNA reads as TGCGCCAGCAGCTCCGACAGTGAAGCTTTCTTT. Its protein product is CASSSDSEAFF.

The gene calls are TRBV6-5 and TRBJ1-1; D not certain. V was clipped by 5 bases and J by 1 base, with 5 bases between them. The CDR3 extends over 12 amino acids. From germline, CDR1 is MNHEY and CDR2 SVGAGI. The CDR3 here is CASSTGNTEAFF. The CDR3 DNA reads TGTGCCAGCAGTACGGGGAACACTGAAGCTTTCTTT.

The chain has TRBV10-2 and TRBJ2-3; a possible D gene is TRBD1 (6 bases). With 8 bases removed from V and 3 bases from J, the gap between germline ends came to 12 bases. The V gene's germline CDR1 is WSHSY and CDR2 SAAADI. This CDR3 comprises 13 residues. The CDR3 loop reads CASSGVGTDTQYF. CDR3 nucleotides: TGCGCCAGCTCAGGGGTTGGGACAGATACGCAGTATTTT.

This clone was found a few times. The chain couples TRBV5-5 to TRBJ1-5; perhaps TRBD1 as D (5 bases). Germline-derived CDR1 and CDR2 are SGHKS and YYEKEE (reference sequence). This CDR3 contains 14 residues. The V end lost 2 bases, the J end lost 4 bases, and 10 bases lay between the germline ends. The CDR3 sequence: CASSFGTDNQPQHF. As DNA, the CDR3 is TGTGCCAGCAGCTTCGGGACCGATAATCAGCCCCAGCATTTT.

Here the CDR3 reads CATSVSGIYGYTF. The CDR3 DNA follows: TGTGCCACCAGTGTCTCAGGGATCTATGGCTACACCTTC. The chain is built from TRBV24-1 and TRBJ1-2, with a possible D match to TRBD1 (5 bases). Germline V gene lookup returns CDR1 KGHDR and CDR2 SFDVKD. Trimming removed 5 bases from V and 4 bases from J, with 10 bases in between. This CDR3 is built from 13 residues.

The sample holds a few counts of this clone. The rearrangement links TRBV3-1 (or the pseudogene TRBV3-2) to TRBJ1-6; 7 bases match TRBD1. The CDR3 has 15 amino acids. With V trimmed by 4 bases and J by 2 bases, 2 bases remained unmatched. CDR1 LGHDT and CDR2 YNNKEL come from the germline V gene (reference sequence). This CDR3 is CASSLGTAYNSPLHF. CDR3 bases: TGTGCCAGCAGCCTCGGGACAGCCTATAATTCACCCCTCCACTTT.

This clone came up once. This chain links TRBV4-2 with TRBJ1-5, with D maybe TRBD1 (6 bases). Deletions cut 3 bases from V and 4 bases from J, with 13 bases between. Germline CDR1 reads LGHNA; CDR2 reads YNFKEQ. CDR3 length equals 15 residues. The CDR3 nucleotides are TGTGCCAGCAGCCAGGCTTGGGACAAGAATCAGCCCCAGCATTTT. It is translated as CASSQAWDKNQPQHF.

The CDR3 sequence: CASIDIAGGTYNEQFF. The CDR3 coding sequence is TGCGCCAGCATCGATATAGCGGGGGGGACCTACAATGAGCAGTTCTTC. The chain uses TRBV5-1 and TRBJ2-1, with 11 bases fitting TRBD2. With 6 bases clipped from V and 2 bases from J, the junction kept 7 bases outside the gene matches. Germline lookup yields CDR1 SGHRS and CDR2 YFSETQ. The CDR3 length is 16 residues.

This rearrangement joins TRBV6-5 to TRBJ2-7, with a possible D match to TRBD1 (6 bases). The CDR3 has 13 residues. Germline values: CDR1 MNHEY, CDR2 SVGAGI. V dropped 2 bases and J dropped 4 bases, with 9 bases sitting between them. This CDR3 reads CASSYNREYEQYF. The CDR3 DNA is TGTGCCAGCAGTTACAACAGGGAATACGAGCAGTACTTC.

This rearrangement joins TRBV6-5 to TRBJ2-2, with D perhaps TRBD1 (6 bases). The V end was cut by 7 bases, the J end by 2 bases, with 11 bases between. Germline assignment: CDR1 MNHEY and CDR2 SVGAGI. The CDR3 is made up of 14 amino acids. In nucleotides, the CDR3 is TGTGCCAGCATTTTGACAGGCAACACCGGGGAGCTGTTTTTT. This encodes CASILTGNTGELFF.

This clone was recorded once. The chain joins TRBV7-9 to TRBJ2-7; 7 positions agree with TRBD1. The CDR3 extends over 14 amino acids. V lost 5 bases, J lost 2 bases, and 6 bases stayed unmatched. CDR1 and CDR2 (germline): SEHNR, FQNEAQ (reference sequence). CDR3 DNA sequence: TGTGCCAGCAGCCAACAAACAGGGGCCTACGAGCAGTACTTC. Its translation is CASSQQTGAYEQYF.